The 8 T cell receptor beta chains listed next were all sequenced from one sample in a study of T-cell reconstitution after alpha-beta-depleted transplantation in children. Molecular barcoding with unique molecular identifiers was used for the TCRbeta library. Using its own MiXCR run on the PCR reads, TCRdb lists one record per CDR3 protein. The sample contains 200,000 or so distinct CDR3 sequences, around 7.7% of which appear only once. This material consisted of PBMCs, mostly from graft donor cells, taken 360 days after TCRalphabeta/CD19-depleted stem cell transplant. The source is a male patient between 2 and 10 years old who had a stem cell transplant for acute myeloid leukemia, so the T cells may come from the graft donor.

This clonotype was picked up a small number of times. The chain combines TRBV10-3 with TRBJ2-2; 7 nucleotides agree with TRBD2. This CDR3 has 16 residues. V lost 7 bases and J lost 1; bases outside the gene matches: 9. CDR1 ENHRY and CDR2 SYGVKD come from the germline V gene. This CDR3 reads CAITGGPAGNTGELFF. In nucleotides, the CDR3 is TGTGCCATCACGGGGGGACCAGCGGGGAACACCGGGGAGCTGTTTTTT.

This clonotype was seen a few times. The chain joins TRBV12-3 or TRBV12-4 to TRBJ2-5; D not certain. The CDR3 is made up of 13 amino acids. Deletions cut 5 bases from V and 2 bases from J, with 9 bases between. CDR3 in amino acids: CASSNIVQETQYF. The CDR3 bases are TGTGCCAGCAGTAACATAGTACAAGAGACCCAGTACTTC.

This clonotype was seen ten or more times. CDR3: CSAMPLAAAYEQYF. DNA of the CDR3: TGCAGTGCTATGCCCCTAGCCGCCGCCTACGAGCAGTACTTC. The gene calls are TRBV20-1 and TRBJ2-7; tentatively, D is TRBD2 (5 bases). This CDR3 is built from 14 residues. The germline gives CDR1 DFQATT, CDR2 SNEGSKA (reference sequence). The germline V and J ends were trimmed by 4 bases and 2 bases, with 15 bases remaining between them.

This clonotype has more than one count but fewer than ten. CDR3 in DNA: TGTGCCAGCAGGGCGGTGGCAGCCTCCTACAATGAGCAGTTCTTC. As protein: CASRAVAASYNEQFF. The chain uses TRBV7-6 and TRBJ2-1; D unresolved. The CDR3 spans 15 residues. Per the germline V gene, CDR1 is SGHVS and CDR2 is FNYEAQ. The V end lost 6 bases, the J end lost 0 bases, and 12 bases lay between the germline ends.

This clonotype was detected many times. The chain has TRBV12-3 or TRBV12-4 and TRBJ2-2, with a weak D call TRBD2 (5 bases). The germline V and J ends were trimmed by 2 bases and 4 bases, with 14 bases remaining between them. This CDR3 contains 16 residues. CDR3 in DNA: TGTGCCAGCAGTTTATACGAGGGATTGAGCACCGGGGAGCTGTTTTTT. Translation gives CASSLYEGLSTGELFF.

The chain carries TRBV11-3 and TRBJ2-1; D remains unclear. Trimming took 4 bases from V and 7 from J, leaving 11 bases between them. Germline CDR1 reads SGHNT; CDR2 reads YENEEA. The length of the CDR3 is 13 residues. CDR3 residues: CASSSSVLNEQFF. In nucleotides, the CDR3 is TGTGCCAGCAGCTCATCGGTCCTGAATGAGCAGTTCTTC.

This clonotype was seen ten or more times. The gene calls are TRBV29-1 and TRBJ2-1; the match to TRBD2 covers 7 bases. CDR3 length equals 15 residues. Germline loops: CDR1 SQVTM, CDR2 ANQGSEA. Germline trimming cut 4 bases from V and 1 base from J; bases unmatched to any gene: 7. The CDR3 DNA follows: TGCAGCGTTGTTCCACGCGGGAGATCCTACAATGAGCAGTTCTTC. This sequence encodes CSVVPRGRSYNEQFF.

V and J are TRBV4-3 and TRBJ2-1, with 9 bases lining up with TRBD2. Per germline, CDR1 LGHNA and CDR2 YSLEER. This CDR3 is 16 amino acids long. V lost 3 bases to trimming and J lost 7 bases; unmatched junction nucleotides: 10. The CDR3, as DNA: TGCGCCAGCAGCCACCACTTAGCGGGAGAGTATAATGAGCAGTTCTTC. It specifies CASSHHLAGEYNEQFF.